These T cell receptor beta chains were read from a single sample in a study of control samples from healthy donors and cancer patients. Profiling relied on immunoSEQ multiplex PCR, and the TCRdb table lists in-frame clones only, not all of them. The top ten hold about 5% of the sample, which has over 150,000 clones, approximately 94% seen once. Sample: blood. Every receptor here comes from a man in his forties or fifties in good health. Each CDR3 is given with its conserved first and last residue. The D gene is left open where the match is weak. Clone size, where shown, is once, few, many, or a class for clones that have expanded.

j_gene,v_gene,abundance,d_gene,CDR3nt,CDR3aa
TRBJ2-3,TRBV24-1,once,-,TGTGCCACCAGTGACCCCAGGGCTGCAGATACGCAGTATTTT,CATSDPRAADTQYF
TRBJ2-7,TRBV5-6,-,-,TGTGCCAGCAGGGACCGCCGGCCGGGCTCCTACGAGCAGTACTTC,CASRDRRPGSYEQYF
TRBJ1-5,TRBV30,-,TRBD1,TGTGCCTGGAGTGTAGGGGGCTATCAGCCCCAGCATTTT,CAWSVGGYQPQHF
TRBJ1-2,TRBV19,once,TRBD1,TGTGCCAGTACCCCAGGGGGGGGATCCTATGGCTACACCTTC,CASTPGGGSYGYTF
TRBJ2-2,TRBV11-2,-,TRBD1,TGTGCCAGCAGCCCAAGACAGGGGAAGCTGTTTTTT,CASSPRQGKLFF
TRBJ1-2,TRBV6-5,-,-,TGTGCCAGCCAGGACGTTACCGGTGGCTACACCTTC,CASQDVTGGYTF
TRBJ2-1,TRBV5-1,-,-,TGCGCCAGCAGCTCCCTCGGAGCAATTGAGCAGTTCTTC,CASSSLGAIEQFF
TRBJ2-1,TRBV7-9,-,-,TGTGCCAGCAGCTTAGGAAGCGATGAGCAGTTCTTC,CASSLGSDEQFF
TRBJ1-4,TRBV2,-,-,TGTGCCAGCAGCCCCACAGCAACTAATGAAAAACTGTTTTTT,CASSPTATNEKLFF
TRBJ1-2,TRBV11-2,few,-,TGTGCCAGCAGCTTCGGGCCGGATGGCTACACCTTC,CASSFGPDGYTF
TRBJ1-3,TRBV4-3,-,-,TGCGCCAGCAGCCAAGCAGGGACGGCTGGAAACACCATATATTTT,CASSQAGTAGNTIYF
TRBJ1-5,TRBV10-3,once,TRBD1,TGTGCCATCAGCCAGGGACAGGGAAGCAATCAGCCCCAGCATTTT,CAISQGQGSNQPQHF
TRBJ2-1,TRBV7-9,-,-,TGTGCCAGCAGCTTATCCATTAGCGGCAATGAGCAGTTCTTC,CASSLSISGNEQFF
TRBJ1-1,TRBV6-6,-,-,TGTGCCACCAGGGACATCGGGACTGAAGCTTTCTTT,CATRDIGTEAFF
TRBJ1-4,TRBV6-5,once,TRBD1,TGTGCCAGCGCGGGGGGACAGCTAAATGAAAAACTGTTTTTT,CASAGGQLNEKLFF
TRBJ1-6,TRBV10-1,-,-,TGCGCCAGCAGCGCCGGACTGGGGAATTCACCCCTCCACTTT,CASSAGLGNSPLHF
TRBJ1-4,TRBV14,-,-,TGTGCCAGCAGGCTAACAGGGAATGAAAAACTGTTTTTT,CASRLTGNEKLFF
TRBJ2-1,TRBV5-1,-,-,TGCGCCAGCAGCTTGGCCGGCCGGAATGAGCAGTTCTTC,CASSLAGRNEQFF
TRBJ2-3,TRBV21-1,-,-,TGTGCCAGCCCCATGGGGGCCGCTCGGGATAGCGGGGTGAACACAGATACGCAGTATTTT,CASPMGAARDSGVNTDTQYF
TRBJ2-1,TRBV14,-,-,TGTGCCAGCAGCCACCGGGATGAGCAGTTCTTC,CASSHRDEQFF
TRBJ1-2,TRBV27,-,-,TGTGCCAGCAGTTTATTTCCGGCTAGCTATGGCTACACCTTC,CASSLFPASYGYTF
TRBJ2-3,TRBV27,-,TRBD2,TGTGCCAGCAGTCTCCGGACGACTAGCGGGGGGCCGAATACGCAGTATTTT,CASSLRTTSGGPNTQYF
TRBJ1-1,TRBV3-1/TRBV3-2,-,-,TGTGCCAGCAGCCTGAGCGGGGCGATGGGGGCTTTCTTT,CASSLSGAMGAFF
TRBJ1-1,TRBV5-1,-,-,TGCGCCAGCAGCTTGAAAGGGGTGATTAACACTGAAGCTTTCTTT,CASSLKGVINTEAFF
TRBJ1-6,TRBV18,-,-,TGTGCCAGCTCACCGGAGGGGGTAGGTTCACCCCTCCACTTT,CASSPEGVGSPLHF
TRBJ2-3,TRBV7-2,-,-,TGTGCCAGCAGCTTAGGGACTGAAAGCACAGATACGCAGTATTTT,CASSLGTESTDTQYF
TRBJ2-1,TRBV3-1/TRBV3-2,-,-,TGTGCCAGCAGCCAATTGGGGGCCTACAATGAGCAGTTCTTC,CASSQLGAYNEQFF
TRBJ1-6,TRBV6-1,-,-,TGTGCCAGCAGTGAACGGGACACGCTCTACCTAAGTTATAATTCACCCCTCCACTTT,CASSERDTLYLSYNSPLHF
TRBJ2-1,TRBV10-3,-,-,TGTGCCATCAGTGACCTATCTCCGGCCAATTACTACAATGAGCAGTTCTTC,CAISDLSPANYYNEQFF
TRBJ1-1,TRBV3-1/TRBV3-2,-,-,TGTGCCAGCAGCCAAGGAACAGGGCCCAGAAGGCGGGCTTTCTTT,CASSQGTGPRRRAFF
TRBJ1-1,TRBV6-2/TRBV6-3,-,-,TGTGCCAGCAGTTACTCGACGACCGCCGGGGGCACTGAAGCTTTCTTT,CASSYSTTAGGTEAFF
TRBJ1-1,TRBV3-1/TRBV3-2,-,-,TGTGCCAGCAGCCACGTACGGGGGACCTACACTGAAGCTTTCTTT,CASSHVRGTYTEAFF
TRBJ2-7,TRBV6-6,-,-,TGTGCCACCTGGTGGGGCTACGAGCAGTACTTC,CATWWGYEQYF
TRBJ1-2,TRBV6-6,-,-,TGTGCCAGCAGTAGAGACTATGGCTACACCTTC,CASSRDYGYTF
TRBJ1-3,TRBV9,-,-,TGTGCCAGCAGCGGGGAGGAAAACACCATATATTTT,CASSGEENTIYF
TRBJ1-3,TRBV28,-,TRBD1,TGTGCCAGCAGTTTCCGGGACAGGTACTCTGGAAACACCATATATTTT,CASSFRDRYSGNTIYF
TRBJ2-5,TRBV5-8,-,-,TGTGCCAGCAGCCCAGGGTTACGGGAGACCCAGTACTTC,CASSPGLRETQYF